This is a list of T cell receptor beta chains from one sample in a study of T cells in tuberculosis. Sequencing used immunoSEQ multiplex PCR; TCRdb keeps in-frame clones, though not all of them. Among over 25,000 clones listed, around 95% were seen once. The sample was PBMCs. These receptors all stem from a donor aged 5 to 30 with latent tuberculosis or without tuberculosis infection. Each CDR3 is given with its conserved first and last residue. D genes are given only for firm matches. Only part of the rows carry a size: once, few, many, or a class if the clone is expanded.

d_call	j_call	v_call	clone_size	cdr3_aa	cdr3_nt
.	TRBJ1-4	TRBV2	.	CASKGGTSNEKLFF	TGTGCCAGCAAAGGAGGGACTTCTAATGAAAAACTGTTTTTT
TRBD2	TRBJ2-3	TRBV6-5	.	CASSYLASGEYTQYF	TGTGCCAGCAGTTACTTGGCTAGCGGGGAATATACGCAGTATTTT
TRBD1	TRBJ2-5	TRBV27	.	CASSLLTPRGPETQYF	TGTGCCAGCAGTTTACTTACCCCCAGGGGGCCGGAGACCCAGTACTTC
.	TRBJ2-1	TRBV10-3	.	CAISEGGQSYNEQFF	TGTGCCATCAGCGAGGGGGGACAGAGCTACAATGAGCAGTTCTTC
TRBD2	TRBJ2-7	TRBV9	.	CASSAGTSGRGEQYF	TGTGCCAGCAGCGCAGGGACTAGCGGGAGGGGCGAGCAGTACTTC
TRBD1	TRBJ1-1	TRBV7-9	.	CASSLRQGGTEAFF	TGTGCCAGCAGCTTAAGACAGGGAGGCACTGAAGCTTTCTTT
.	TRBJ1-2	TRBV27	.	CASSSRELGGYTF	TGTGCCAGCAGTTCCAGGGAATTAGGTGGCTACACCTTC
.	TRBJ1-5	TRBV27	.	CASSSYSNQPQHF	TGTGCCAGCAGTTCTTATAGCAATCAGCCCCAGCATTTT
TRBD2	TRBJ2-7	TRBV6-4	.	CASSALAGGSYEQYF	TGTGCCAGCAGTGCACTAGCGGGGGGATCCTACGAGCAGTACTTC
TRBD2	TRBJ2-5	TRBV5-1	.	CASSLGGLAGGSQETQYF	TGCGCCAGCAGCTTGGGGGGACTAGCGGGAGGGTCCCAAGAGACCCAGTACTTC
TRBD2	TRBJ2-7	TRBV7-2	.	CASSSAGPGLAAYEQYF	TGTGCCAGCAGCTCCGCCGGACCGGGACTAGCGGCATACGAGCAGTACTTC
TRBD1	TRBJ2-5	TRBV27	.	CASRPRDRRETQYF	TGTGCCAGCCGCCCCCGGGACAGGCGAGAGACCCAGTACTTC
.	TRBJ1-1	TRBV4-1	.	CASSLRGGPLYTEAFF	TGCGCCAGCAGCCTGCGTGGGGGCCCTCTTTACACTGAAGCTTTCTTT
.	TRBJ1-1	TRBV6-1	.	CASSSQGSEAFF	TGTGCCAGCAGTAGCCAGGGGTCTGAAGCTTTCTTT
.	TRBJ2-1	TRBV27	.	CASKRGTYNEQFF	TGTGCCAGCAAAAGGGGAACCTACAATGAGCAGTTCTTC
TRBD2	TRBJ2-5	TRBV7-2	once	CASSLELAGGTETQYF	TGTGCCAGCAGCTTAGAACTAGCGGGGGGGACGGAGACCCAGTACTTC
.	TRBJ2-7	TRBV2	.	CASRNRGNPGEQYF	TGTGCCAGCAGAAACCGGGGGAATCCGGGGGAGCAGTACTTC
.	TRBJ2-3	TRBV2	.	CASSEALWQVSTDTQYF	TGTGCCAGCAGTGAAGCGCTTTGGCAGGTTAGCACAGATACGCAGTATTTT
.	TRBJ2-7	TRBV7-2	.	CASSLGGVEQYF	TGTGCCAGCAGCTTAGGTGGAGTAGAGCAGTACTTC
.	TRBJ2-7	TRBV28	.	CASSLDRYEQYF	TGTGCCAGCTCTCTGGACAGATACGAGCAGTACTTC
.	TRBJ2-5	TRBV5-4	.	CASSTDLQETQYF	TGTGCCAGCAGCACGGACTTACAAGAGACCCAGTACTTC
TRBD1	TRBJ2-5	TRBV7-9	.	CASSPGTGGETQYF	TGTGCCAGCAGCCCCGGGACAGGCGGAGAGACCCAGTACTTC
.	TRBJ2-2	TRBV4-1	.	CASSQEAPWTGELFF	TGCGCCAGCAGCCAAGAGGCCCCTTGGACCGGGGAGCTGTTTTTT
.	TRBJ2-2	TRBV6-6	.	CASQGTTNTGELFF	TGTGCCAGCCAAGGGACAACGAACACCGGGGAGCTGTTTTTT
.	TRBJ1-2	TRBV5-5	few	CASSPNPDWGYTF	TGTGCCAGCAGCCCTAATCCCGACTGGGGCTACACCTTC
.	TRBJ1-2	TRBV7-9	.	CASSSDSYYGYTF	TGTGCCAGCAGCTCTGACAGTTACTATGGCTACACCTTC
.	TRBJ1-1	TRBV6-5	.	CASSYNPKRGTEAFF	TGTGCCAGCAGTTACAATCCAAAACGCGGGACTGAAGCTTTCTTT
.	TRBJ2-3	TRBV15	.	CATSNVLGLAPDTQYF	TGTGCCACCAGCAATGTCTTAGGGCTAGCGCCAGATACGCAGTATTTT
TRBD2	TRBJ2-3	TRBV5-1	once	CASRLAGTYTDTQYF	TGCGCCAGCAGACTAGCGGGGACCTACACAGATACGCAGTATTTT
TRBD2	TRBJ2-7	TRBV5-4	.	CASSLKASGRAGEQYF	TGTGCCAGCAGCTTAAAAGCTAGCGGGAGGGCTGGGGAGCAGTACTTC
.	TRBJ1-1	TRBV30	.	CAWSSQGHRRREAFF	TGTGCCTGGAGTTCGCAGGGGCACCGGAGGAGGGAAGCTTTCTTT
TRBD1	TRBJ1-2	TRBV4-2	.	CASSQEGSGDRGSGGYTF	TGTGCCAGCAGCCAAGAAGGGTCGGGGGACAGGGGGTCGGGTGGCTACACCTTC
.	TRBJ2-4	TRBV5-4	.	CASSSPGLLNIQYF	TGTGCCAGCAGCTCGCCGGGACTGCTTAACATTCAGTACTTC
TRBD2	TRBJ2-1	TRBV15	.	CATSRDRGLALSYNEQFF	TGTGCCACCAGCAGAGATAGGGGACTAGCGCTTTCCTACAATGAGCAGTTCTTC
TRBD1	TRBJ1-5	TRBV19	.	CASSIGHRGGNQPQHF	TGTGCCAGTAGTATAGGGCACAGGGGTGGGAATCAGCCCCAGCATTTT
TRBD2	TRBJ2-7	TRBV7-3	.	CASSLNSGAYEQYF	TGTGCCAGCAGCTTAAATAGCGGGGCCTACGAGCAGTACTTC
.	TRBJ2-5	TRBV10-1	.	CASSEEPGETQYF	TGCGCCAGCAGTGAGGAACCGGGGGAGACCCAGTACTTC
TRBD2	TRBJ2-7	TRBV27	.	CASTSRGRHSYEQYF	TGTGCCAGCACCTCGCGGGGGAGACACTCCTACGAGCAGTACTTC
TRBD2	TRBJ2-5	TRBV5-1	.	CASSLGAAGGKETQYF	TGCGCCAGCAGCTTGGGGGCAGCGGGAGGCAAAGAGACCCAGTACTTC
.	TRBJ1-4	TRBV5-6	.	CASSLARVGGEKLFF	TGTGCCAGCAGCTTGGCCAGGGTAGGGGGTGAAAAACTGTTTTTT